This T cell receptor beta chain was documented in a study of cytomegalovirus exposure and HLA in healthy donors. Background on the study: Later, an analysis reported that the 110 or so validation repertoires had used the same platform as the approximately 680 first-cohort repertoires.

The donors were in the roughly 130-subject validation cohort, distinct from the roughly 700-subject first cohort. Produced via immunoSEQ multiplex PCR; TCRdb's table is partial and in-frame only. The sample has over 120,000 clones; 80% to 90% are singletons. This CDR3 has 16 residues. Germline CDR1 is MNHNS and CDR2 is SASEGT. Trimming took 2 bases from V and 1 from J, leaving 11 bases between them. Study results and caveats: In vitro testing confirmed a few CMV-associated chains as specific for CMV antigens. The tendency of first-cohort TCR clusters to co-occur in the roughly 120 validation repertoires was the finding of a later analysis.

As to this clone: Its antigen is not known.

The sample was PBMCs. The TCR was taken from a woman in her twenties or thirties in good health and CMV-seropositive. The V call is TRBV6-1, the J call TRBJ2-2; perhaps TRBD2 as D (6 bases). CDR3 residues: CASSEQEGLNTGELFF. CDR3 nucleotides: TGTGCCAGCAGTGAACAGGAGGGACTGAACACCGGGGAGCTGTTTTTT.